This T cell receptor (gamma chain) was captured by sequencing in a study of intestinal T cells in coeliac disease. Study background: Controls in the TRG cohort averaged approximately 55 years, coeliac patients 16.0.

Looked up from germline, CDR1 is EGSNGY and CDR2 is YDSYNSKV. This CDR3 spans 14 amino acids. LymphoTrack primers amplified TRG sequences from about 0.2 ug of biopsy DNA. TCRdb called clones from the multiplex PCR reads again using CATT. The data hold 1,900 or so gamma-chain clones, with 50% observed a single time. Each case's genomic DNA was extracted from ten approximately 5-µm formalin-fixed paraffin-embedded scrolls. This clone was recorded only once. The antigen remains unidentified. A read error may produce the germline difference seen at one junction end. Study conclusions and caveats: Repeated CDR3 amino acid sequences could not be told from PCR duplicates. TRG clustering correctly classified 51 of 54 biopsies (about 94%). Using TRD kmers, classification was 22 of 22 correct; leave-one-out accuracy reportedly 90% to 95%.

The rearrangement links TRGV2 to TRGJ1 or TRGJ2. This clonotype was obtained from a human donor with celiac disease. What was sequenced was a duodenal biopsy. The CDR3 DNA reads TGTGCCGCCTGGGACGACTGGAATTATTATAAGAAACTCTTT. As protein: CAAWDDWNYYKKLF.